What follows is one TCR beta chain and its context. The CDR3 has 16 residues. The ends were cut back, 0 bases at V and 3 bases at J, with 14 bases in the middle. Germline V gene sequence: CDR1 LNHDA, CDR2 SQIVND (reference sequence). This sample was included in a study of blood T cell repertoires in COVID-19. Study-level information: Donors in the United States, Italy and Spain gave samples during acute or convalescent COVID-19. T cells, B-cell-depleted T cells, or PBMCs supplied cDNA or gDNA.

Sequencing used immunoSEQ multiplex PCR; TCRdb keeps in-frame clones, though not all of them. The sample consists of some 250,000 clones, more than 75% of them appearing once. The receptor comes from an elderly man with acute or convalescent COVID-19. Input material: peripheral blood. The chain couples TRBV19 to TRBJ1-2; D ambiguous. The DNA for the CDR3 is TGTGCCAGTAGTATAGATCTACCGAAAGAGGACTATGGCTACACCTTC. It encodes CASSIDLPKEDYGYTF.